A single sample gave rise to the 30 T cell receptor beta chains below, sequenced in a study of T cells after yellow fever vaccination (dated by TCRdb to between 2018 and 2020). Interpreted using the paper, the treatment or condition label stands for: live attenuated yellow fever vaccine strain. The library was made by 5' RACE. The listed sequencing device is Illumina HiSeq 2500. TCRdb took the public reads, trimmed them with fastp at Q25, ran MiXCR for clone calling and kept in-frame beta chains. Rows with a matching CDR3 protein are joined into one entry that keeps the most common DNA and genes. Here the sample has about 500,000 distinct CDR3 sequences; around 16% occur a single time. 15% to 20% of the sample lies in the top ten. Source: PBMCs, taken 5 to 6 days after the first yellow fever vaccination. The receptors were sampled from a man younger than 35 who received the YFV17D yellow fever vaccine.

V and J are TRBV5-1 and TRBJ2-5; no clear D. CDR3 length equals 15 residues. Per the germline V gene, CDR1 is SGHRS and CDR2 is YFSETQ. V was clipped by 0 bases and J by 4 bases, with 13 bases between them. CDR3 coding DNA: TGCGCCAGCAGCTTGGCCTTGGGATTGGGAGAGACCCAGTACTTC. Translation: CASSLALGLGETQYF.

This clonotype was detected many times. The rearrangement joins TRBV7-2 to TRBJ2-1; D remains ambiguous. Trimming removed 3 bases at V and 6 bases at J, with 6 bases between. This CDR3 is built from 12 residues. The germline V gene encodes CDR1 SGHTA and CDR2 FQGNSA. CDR3 bases: TGTGCCAGCAGCTTCCCGACCAATGAGCAGTTCTTC. It encodes CASSFPTNEQFF. The full variable domain, in which reference TRBV7-2 and TRBJ2-1 provide the parts outside the CDR3, is GAGVSQSPSNKVTEKGKDVELRCDPISGHTALYWYRQSLGQGLEFLIYFQGNSAPDKSGLPSDRFSAERTGGSVSTLTIQRTQQEDSAVYLCASSFPTNEQFFGPGTRLTVL.

The V call is TRBV12-3 or TRBV12-4, the J call TRBJ2-1; D is possibly TRBD1 (6 bases). Deletions cut 6 bases from V and 5 bases from J, with 17 bases between. The CDR3 has 15 amino acids. Here the CDR3 DNA reads TGTGCCAGCAGCCCCAAGGACAGAACCAACAATGAGCAGTTCTTC. Protein sequence: CASSPKDRTNNEQFF.

This clonotype was counted between two and nine times. This chain links TRBV5-1 with TRBJ2-2; D call uncertain. V was trimmed by 0 bases and J by 0 bases, leaving 15 bases between them. This CDR3 comprises 18 residues. The germline V gene encodes CDR1 SGHRS and CDR2 YFSETQ. CDR3 loop: CASSLALEEFANTGELFF. In DNA, the CDR3 is TGCGCCAGCAGCTTGGCCCTAGAAGAGTTCGCGAACACCGGGGAGCTGTTTTTT.

This clonotype has at least ten counts. This chain links TRBV7-2 with TRBJ1-2; maybe TRBD1 (6 bases). The CDR3 loop spans 13 amino acids. Germline V lookup: CDR1 SGHTA, CDR2 FQGNSA. The V gene lost 5 bases and the J gene lost 2 bases, with 9 bases spanning the gap. The CDR3 sequence is CASSPGQNYGYTF. CDR3 nucleotides: TGTGCCAGCAGCCCGGGACAAAACTATGGCTACACCTTC.

The count of this clonotype is one. V and J are TRBV2 and TRBJ1-2, with 7 bases lining up with TRBD1. The CDR3 contains 14 residues. The germline V gene has CDR1 SNHLY and CDR2 FYNNEI. Trimming cost V 8 bases and J 8 bases; bases outside gene matches: 14. The CDR3 nucleotides read TGTGCCAGCCTCTGGGGACAGCTGTCTGACGGCTACACCTTC. Protein sequence: CASLWGQLSDGYTF.

The rearrangement links TRBV12-3 or TRBV12-4 to TRBJ2-2, with 7 bases lining up with TRBD2. V shed 7 bases, J shed 4 bases, and the junction held 3 bases outside the gene matches. The CDR3 is 13 amino acids. This CDR3 is CASMSGGTGELFF. The CDR3 bases are TGTGCCAGCATGTCGGGGGGCACCGGGGAGCTGTTTTTT.

This clonotype showed up many times. The rearrangement joins TRBV27 to TRBJ2-2; a weak D match, TRBD2 (5 bases). Trimming removed 8 bases from V and 7 bases from J, with 14 bases in between. Germline lookup yields CDR1 MNHEY and CDR2 SMNVEV (reference sequence). This CDR3 has 13 amino acids. The DNA of the CDR3 is TGTGCCAGCCCACTGAACGCGGGCGGGGAGCTGTTTTTT. Protein: CASPLNAGGELFF.

This clonotype was seen a handful of times. The rearrangement joins TRBV6-5 to TRBJ2-2, with TRBD1 matching over 9 bases. There are 14 residues in the CDR3. From germline, CDR1 is MNHEY and CDR2 SVGAGI. After removal of 2 bases from V and 7 bases from J, the junction contained 2 bases not matched to a gene. CDR3 amino acids: CASSYGQGIGELFF. The DNA for the CDR3 is TGTGCCAGCAGTTACGGACAGGGGATCGGGGAGCTGTTTTTT.

There are a few counts of this clonotype. In DNA, the CDR3 is TGCGCCAGCAGCCGCATTGCCGGGACCCCCACCGGGGAGCTGTTTTTT. Translation gives CASSRIAGTPTGELFF. The chain employs TRBV4-3 and TRBJ2-2, with D perhaps assigned TRBD1 or TRBD2 (5 bases each). Trimming took 4 bases from V and 4 from J, leaving 16 bases between them. The CDR3 loop spans 16 amino acids. CDR1 LGHNA and CDR2 YSLEER come from the germline V gene.

Only a few counts were recorded for this clonotype. This chain links TRBV20-1 with TRBJ1-4, with 9 bases matching TRBD1. J was trimmed by 5 bases and V by 2 bases; bases with no gene match: 3. CDR3 size: 14 residues. Germline-derived CDR1 and CDR2 are DFQATT and SNEGSKA (reference sequence). DNA of the CDR3: TGCAGTGCTAGACCCGGACAGGGGAATGAAAAACTGTTTTTT. Amino acid sequence: CSARPGQGNEKLFF.

This clonotype was counted between two and nine times. V gene TRBV2 combines with J gene TRBJ1-6, with a possible D match to TRBD1 (6 bases). The germline CDR1 and CDR2 sequences are SNHLY and FYNNEI. V lost 6 bases, J lost 0 bases, and 9 bases lay in between. The CDR3 runs 15 residues. The CDR3 loop reads CASRGGRSYNSPLHF. Written as DNA, the CDR3 is TGTGCCAGCAGGGGGGGCCGCTCCTATAATTCACCCCTCCACTTT.

This clonotype came up a few times. This chain uses TRBV5-1 with TRBJ1-2, with D maybe TRBD1 (6 bases). The germline CDR1 and CDR2 sequences are SGHRS and YFSETQ. This CDR3 is built from 13 residues. V lost 1 base to trimming and J lost 10 bases, with 14 bases between them. This CDR3 reads CASSLKRDTDYTF. In DNA, the CDR3 is TGCGCCAGCAGCTTGAAAAGGGACACCGACTACACCTTC.

This clonotype came up a few times. The chain couples TRBV9 to TRBJ2-1; 11 nucleotides align to TRBD2. Losses at the gene ends were 1 base for V and 4 bases for J; bases not matched to a gene: 4. Germline assignment: CDR1 SGDLS and CDR2 YYNGEE. CDR3 length: 16 amino acids. CDR3 sequence reads: CASSVLLAGGYNEQFF. The CDR3 DNA reads as TGTGCCAGCAGCGTACTCCTAGCGGGGGGTTACAATGAGCAGTTCTTC.

Many counts were recorded for this clonotype. V and J are TRBV5-1 and TRBJ2-2; D might be TRBD1 (5 bases). Germline V gene lookup returns CDR1 SGHRS and CDR2 YFSETQ. The CDR3 loop spans 13 amino acids. Trimming removed 0 bases from V and 6 bases from J, with 6 bases in between. The CDR3: CASSLDRPGELFF. For the CDR3, the DNA is TGCGCCAGCAGCTTGGACAGGCCCGGGGAGCTGTTTTTT.

The chain employs TRBV5-1 and TRBJ2-7; D gene uncertain. This CDR3 region has 12 residues. Trimming took 1 base from V and 6 from J, leaving 8 bases between them. The germline gives CDR1 SGHRS, CDR2 YFSETQ. The CDR3 DNA reads as TGCGCCAGCAGCTTGTTAAGCTCCGAGCAGTACTTC. Translating gives CASSLLSSEQYF.

The chain uses TRBV13 and TRBJ2-1; a weak D match, TRBD1 (6 bases). The CDR3 has 21 residues. The V end was cut by 4 bases, the J end by 3 bases, with 31 bases between. The germline V gene has CDR1 PRHDT and CDR2 FYEKMQ (reference sequence). CDR3 amino acids: CASSSRTPQGSNPRLYNEQFF. DNA for the CDR3: TGTGCCAGCAGCTCCCGGACCCCGCAGGGGTCGAACCCCCGACTCTACAATGAGCAGTTCTTC.

The chain links TRBV20-1 to TRBJ2-4; D remains ambiguous. V was cut by 0 bases and J by 4 bases, with 7 bases left in between. CDR1 is DFQATT, CDR2 SNEGSKA, per germline (reference sequence). CDR3 length: 13 residues. The CDR3 nucleotides are TGCAGTGCTAGAGATCTGCCTAAAAACATTCAGTACTTC. Encoded protein: CSARDLPKNIQYF.

This clonotype was seen many times. This chain links TRBV6-1 with TRBJ1-6, with D perhaps TRBD1 (5 bases). Germline values: CDR1 MNHNS, CDR2 SASEGT. This CDR3 comprises 14 residues. V was shortened by 5 bases and J by 7 bases, with 12 bases between the two germline ends. CDR3 nucleotides: TGTGCCAGCAGTCCTCAGGGAGGGAATTCACCCCTCCACTTT. Protein product: CASSPQGGNSPLHF.

This clonotype was seen only a few times. The chain links TRBV7-2 to TRBJ2-1; 8 nucleotides match TRBD2. V lost 1 base and J lost 5; bases outside the gene matches: 4. The CDR3 loop spans 15 amino acids. Germline V gives CDR1 SGHTA, CDR2 FQGNSA. In nucleotides, the CDR3 is TGTGCCAGCAGCTTAGAACTAGCGGTAAACAATGAGCAGTTCTTC. This encodes CASSLELAVNNEQFF.

This clonotype has only a few counts. CDR3 sequence (DNA): TGTGCCAGTAGTGTACCGCTTACTAACTATGGCTACACCTTC. Protein: CASSVPLTNYGYTF. This chain uses TRBV19 with TRBJ1-2; no definite D call. The CDR3 extends over 14 amino acids. Trimming stripped 5 bases from V and 0 bases from J, with 10 bases between. The germline CDR1 and CDR2 sequences are LNHDA and SQIVND (reference sequence). Full variable domain (remainder filled in from reference TRBV19 and TRBJ1-2): DGGITQSPKYLFRKEGQNVTLSCEQNLNHDAMYWYRQDPGQGLRLIYYSQIVNDFQKGDIAEGYSVSREKKESFPLTVTSAQKNPTAFYLCASSVPLTNYGYTFGSGTRLTVV.

The V call is TRBV7-2, the J call TRBJ1-2, with D perhaps matching TRBD1 (5 bases). There are 14 residues in the CDR3. The V gene lost 4 bases and the J gene lost 2 bases, with 11 bases spanning the gap. Germline CDR1 and CDR2: SGHTA and FQGNSA. This CDR3 reads CASSSPGRNYGYTF. CDR3 DNA: TGTGCCAGCAGCTCGCCGGGGCGGAACTATGGCTACACCTTC.

This chain uses TRBV4-1 with TRBJ1-6; unclear D gene. This CDR3 region has 13 residues. Germline values: CDR1 MGHRA, CDR2 YSYEKL. V gave up 0 bases and J gave up 10 bases, with 7 bases separating them. The chain's CDR3 is CASSQDKGSPLHF. The CDR3 nucleotides are TGCGCCAGCAGCCAAGACAAGGGCTCACCCCTCCACTTT.

This chain joins TRBV2 and TRBJ2-6, with TRBD2 as a possible D gene (6 bases). Trimming pared 7 bases from V and 0 bases from J, leaving 7 bases between. The CDR3 sequence is 14 residues long. In germline, CDR1 is SNHLY, CDR2 FYNNEI. The CDR3 loop is CASKTSSGANVLTF. The CDR3 DNA follows: TGTGCCAGCAAGACTAGCTCTGGGGCCAACGTCCTGACTTTC. The full variable domain, with the rest looked up from reference TRBV2 and TRBJ2-6, is EPEVTQTPSHQVTQMGQEVILRCVPISNHLYFYWYRQILGQKVEFLVSFYNNEISEKSEIFDDQFSVERPDGSNFTLKIRSTKLEDSAMYFCASKTSSGANVLTFGAGSRLTVL.

The chain links TRBV2 to TRBJ2-6; D is ambiguous. The germline V gene has CDR1 SNHLY and CDR2 FYNNEI. Trimming cost V 5 bases and J 0 bases, with 8 bases left between them. CDR3 size: 15 residues. This CDR3 is CASSLVRSGANVLTF. The CDR3 region has the DNA TGTGCCAGCAGTCTGGTCCGCTCTGGGGCCAACGTCCTGACTTTC.

This clonotype was detected a few times. The rearrangement links TRBV11-2 to TRBJ1-1; a possible D gene is TRBD1 (5 bases). In germline, CDR1 is SGHAT, CDR2 FQNNGV. V shed 5 bases and J shed 1 base, with 11 bases lying between them. The CDR3 spans 14 residues. CDR3 region: CASSRKGWNTEAFF. In DNA, the CDR3 is TGTGCCAGCAGCCGAAAGGGGTGGAACACTGAAGCTTTCTTT. Variable domain in full (rest from reference TRBV11-2 and TRBJ1-1): EAGVAQSPRYKIIEKRQSVAFWCNPISGHATLYWYQQILGQGPKLLIQFQNNGVVDDSQLPKDRFSAERLKGVDSTLKIQPAKLEDSAVYLCASSRKGWNTEAFFGQGTRLTVV.

J is TRBJ2-2 and V is TRBV6-5; D remains unclear. The CDR3 has 14 residues. Germline CDR1 reads MNHEY; CDR2 reads SVGAGI. Trimming cost V 0 bases and J 3 bases, with 5 bases left between them. For the CDR3, the DNA is TGTGCCAGCAGTTACTCGGTCCACACCGGGGAGCTGTTTTTT. It translates to CASSYSVHTGELFF.

V and J are TRBV12-3 or TRBV12-4 and TRBJ1-1; D may be TRBD1 (5 bases). V was clipped by 3 bases and J by 1 base, with 9 bases between them. The CDR3 contains 14 residues. The CDR3 sequence is CASSFNGGNTEAFF. In DNA, the CDR3 is TGTGCCAGCAGTTTTAATGGGGGGAACACTGAAGCTTTCTTT.

This rearrangement joins TRBV7-6 to TRBJ1-6, with a tentative D call TRBD1 (6 bases). This CDR3 has 14 residues. V lost 1 base and J 14 bases, leaving 15 bases between the germline ends. Germline V gene sequence: CDR1 SGHVS, CDR2 FNYEAQ. CDR3: CASSLEDSSGTLHF. For the CDR3, the DNA is TGTGCCAGCAGCTTAGAGGACAGCTCAGGCACCCTCCACTTT.

This clonotype was seen only a few times. The chain links TRBV4-1 to TRBJ2-1; D gene unclear. This CDR3 spans 16 amino acids. V was pared by 4 bases and J by 10 bases, with 23 bases between. Germline V gene sequence: CDR1 MGHRA, CDR2 YSYEKL. This CDR3 is CASSLRPGPVHTEQFF. As DNA, the CDR3 is TGCGCCAGCAGCCTTCGGCCCGGGCCGGTCCACACGGAGCAGTTCTTC.